The 19 T cell receptor beta chains below all came from one sample that was sequenced in a study of CD8+CD57+ T cells in acquired aplastic anemia. The use of genomic DNA as template underpinned the TCR beta VDJ and CDR3 profiling. TCRdb re-called the reads through MiXCR, storing one row per CDR3 protein. The profile covers fewer than 250,000 distinct CDR3 sequences, with around 46% appearing a single time and over 7.5% taken by the ten largest. In patients chosen for sequencing, flow cytometry had shown CD8+CD57+ cell expansion. Material: sorted CD4+, CD8+, or CD8+CD57+ T cells (not recorded which) from PBMCs. These receptors were taken from a human donor with aplastic anemia.

The chain links TRBV2 to TRBJ1-6; TRBD1 aligns across 8 bases. The CDR3 covers 17 residues. Germline V gene lookup returns CDR1 SNHLY and CDR2 FYNNEI. The V and J ends lost 6 bases and 8 bases, in that order; junction bases with no gene match: 15. The CDR3 here is CASSPRDRPSRDSPLHF. CDR3 nucleotide sequence: TGTGCCAGCAGCCCCCGGGACAGGCCTTCTAGGGATTCACCCCTCCACTTT.

This clonotype came up many times. The V and J genes are TRBV20-1 and TRBJ2-7; 9 bases are shared with TRBD2. Per the germline V gene, CDR1 is DFQATT and CDR2 is SNEGSKA (reference sequence). The J segment lost 3 bases and the V segment lost 3 bases, leaving 21 bases of the junction unmatched. CDR3 length: 19 residues. CDR3 sequence reads: CSASPGLAGRRNGFYEQYF. Written as DNA, the CDR3 is TGCAGTGCTAGTCCGGGGCTAGCGGGGAGACGGAACGGCTTCTACGAGCAGTACTTC.

This clonotype was found many times. This chain joins TRBV6-6 and TRBJ1-1; D gene ambiguous. V lost 2 bases and J lost 0, with 10 bases in between. Germline values: CDR1 MNHNY, CDR2 SVGAGI (reference sequence). There are 15 residues in the CDR3. CDR3: CASSYDEILNTEAFF. The CDR3 nucleotides are TGTGCCAGCAGTTACGATGAGATCCTGAACACTGAAGCTTTCTTT.

On this clonotype: In this CDR3 the conserved last residue, phenylalanine or tryptophan, is missing, so a read error is likely. The DNA is omitted, as the CDR3 cannot be located on it reliably, and the CDR3 follows TCRdb's listing. This chain uses TRBV7-9 with TRBJ1-3. CDR1 is SEHNR, CDR2 FQNEAQ, per germline (reference sequence). The length of the CDR3 is 8 amino acids, counting both ends. Here the CDR3 reads CASSQPGL.

This clonotype was found many times. The chain uses TRBV10-3 and TRBJ1-2; D uncertain. V lost 3 bases to trimming and J lost 4 bases, with 6 bases between them. This CDR3 region has 12 residues. From germline, CDR1 is ENHRY and CDR2 SYGVKD. The CDR3 DNA is TGTGCCATCAGTGACCCAGTCTATGGCTACACCTTC. This translates into CAISDPVYGYTF.

This clonotype appeared many times. The chain joins TRBV7-8 to TRBJ1-2, with D tentatively TRBD1 (5 bases). From germline, CDR1 is SGHVS and CDR2 FQNEAQ. V gave up 5 bases and J gave up 4 bases, with 20 bases separating them. CDR3 length: 16 residues. CDR3 sequence reads: CASSTTRDYNFYGYTF. Written as DNA, the CDR3 is TGTGCCAGCAGCACAACCCGGGACTACAATTTCTATGGCTACACCTTC.

This clonotype was picked up a small number of times. This chain links TRBV19 with TRBJ1-1, with D unresolved. Per the germline V gene, CDR1 is LNHDA and CDR2 is SQIVND (reference sequence). Trimming took off 8 bases at V and 1 base at J, with 11 bases between the two ends. The CDR3 spans 13 residues. CDR3 sequence: CASGDGRNTEAFF. The CDR3, as DNA: TGTGCCAGTGGGGATGGGAGGAACACTGAAGCTTTCTTT.

This chain uses TRBV27 with TRBJ1-1, with a weak D call TRBD1 (6 bases). The CDR3 totals 13 residues. Per germline, CDR1 MNHEY and CDR2 SMNVEV (reference sequence). V lost 10 bases and J 5 bases, leaving 17 bases between the germline ends. CDR3 bases: TGTGCCACCTCGGACAGTGCTTGGACTGAAGCTTTCTTT. Translation gives CATSDSAWTEAFF.

A note on this clonotype: A much bigger clone sits one base away, suggesting this may be a read error. J is TRBJ2-3 and V is TRBV10-3; TRBD1 might be the D (6 bases). This CDR3 region has 15 residues. Per the germline V gene, CDR1 is ENHRY and CDR2 is SYGVKD. Trimming took off 6 bases at V and 2 bases at J, with 15 bases between the two ends. The CDR3 nucleotides read TGTGCCATCAGCGAGGACAGAACCTTCACAGATACGCAGTATTTT. Amino acids: CAISEDRTFTDTQYF.

This clonotype showed up just once. This may arise from a read error, as a much more abundant clone is one base away. The CDR3 is CASSYVSSYNGQFF. CDR3 nucleotide sequence: TGTGCCAGCAGTTACGTTAGCTCCTACAATGGGCAGTTCTTC. The gene calls are TRBV10-2 and TRBJ2-1; D unclear. This CDR3 has 14 amino acids. CDR1 is WSHSY and CDR2 is SAAADI in the germline V gene.

On this clonotype: A much larger clone sits a single nucleotide away, making a read error possible. The V gene is TRBV20-1, the J gene TRBJ2-7; TRBD1 aligns across 9 bases. CDR3 length: 19 residues. From germline, CDR1 is DFQATT and CDR2 SNEGSKA (reference sequence). The V segment lost 6 bases and the J segment 3 bases; nucleotides outside the gene matches: 24. CDR3 DNA: TGCAGTGCAACCGAGTCACCGGGACAGGGTTCGAAGTACTACTACGAGCAGTACTTC. It translates to CSATESPGQGSKYYYEQYF.

This clonotype occurred many times. The genes are TRBV29-1 and TRBJ2-1, with 9 bases lining up with TRBD1. The CDR3 length is 13 residues. In germline, CDR1 is SQVTM, CDR2 ANQGSEA. With 3 bases clipped from V and 9 bases from J, the junction kept 6 bases outside the gene matches. The CDR3 sequence is CSVEGTGRGEQFF. The CDR3 DNA follows: TGCAGCGTTGAGGGGACAGGGAGGGGTGAGCAGTTCTTC.

This clonotype is a singleton in its sample. The genes are TRBV20-1 and TRBJ1-4; D unresolved. This CDR3 comprises 12 residues. Germline assignment: CDR1 DFQATT and CDR2 SNEGSKA (reference sequence). The V gene lost 7 bases and the J gene lost 8 bases, with 14 bases spanning the gap. The CDR3 is CSVRRQLEKLFF. The CDR3 nucleotides read TGCAGTGTTCGTCGTCAGCTCGAAAAACTGTTTTTT.

As to this clonotype: A single base separates this from a much larger clone, so it may be a read error. The CDR3 end shows no conserved phenylalanine or tryptophan, and so a read error is likely. The V and J genes are TRBV3-1 and TRBJ1-1; D unresolved. This CDR3 contains 14 residues. Deletions cut 1 base from V and 1 base from J, with 7 bases between. The germline gives CDR1 LGHDT, CDR2 YNNKEL (reference sequence). CDR3 residues: CASSQVKGNTEAFL. The CDR3 bases are TGTGCCAGCAGCCAAGTGAAGGGGAACACTGAAGCTTTCCTT.

The chain combines TRBV10-3 with TRBJ2-3, with 10 bases identical to TRBD1. The CDR3 contains 17 residues. Germline CDR1 and CDR2: ENHRY and SYGVKD. V dropped 0 bases and J dropped 0; count of bases not matched to a gene: 3. DNA of the CDR3: TGTGCCATCAGTGAGTCAAGGGACAGGGGAAGCACAGATACGCAGTATTTT. Encoded protein: CAISESRDRGSTDTQYF.

V gene TRBV7-2 combines with J gene TRBJ2-5; 8 bases line up with TRBD1. The V segment lost 5 bases and the J segment 3 bases; nucleotides outside the gene matches: 5. Per germline, CDR1 SGHTA and CDR2 FQGNSA. This CDR3 spans 14 amino acids. This CDR3 reads CASSPTDREETQYF. CDR3 DNA sequence: TGTGCCAGCAGCCCTACGGACAGGGAAGAGACCCAGTACTTC.

This chain links TRBV7-3 with TRBJ2-7, with 13 bases lining up with TRBD2. Germline V gene data show CDR1 as SGHTA and CDR2 as FQGTGA. Germline trimming cut 2 bases from V and 2 bases from J; bases unmatched to any gene: 3. CDR3 length equals 16 residues. CDR3 sequence (DNA): TGTGCCAGCAGCTTAGGACTAGCGGGAGTAACCTACGAGCAGTACGTC. Protein sequence: CASSLGLAGVTYEQYV.

The chain carries TRBV7-9 and TRBJ2-5; D is unresolved. The germline gives CDR1 SEHNR, CDR2 FQNEAQ (reference sequence). V was trimmed by 5 bases and J by 5 bases, leaving 15 bases between them. CDR3 size: 14 residues. The CDR3 sequence: CASSPIVVRETQYF. The CDR3 bases are TGTGCCAGCAGCCCAATCGTGGTCAGGGAGACCCAGTACTTC.

The J gene is TRBJ2-1, the V gene TRBV25-1; D uncertain. Germline V gives CDR1 MGHDK, CDR2 SYGVNS. The CDR3 is 14 residues long. Deletions cut 2 bases from V and 0 bases from J, with 5 bases between. CDR3 sequence reads: CASSETFSYNEQFF. CDR3 bases: TGTGCCAGCAGTGAAACGTTCTCCTACAATGAGCAGTTCTTC.